The rows below give T cell receptor beta chains drawn from one sample of a study of T cells in Graves' hyperthyroidism and ophthalmopathy. Via MiXCR, TCRdb re-called the multiplex PCR reads, giving one row per CDR3 protein. The table lists over 650,000 distinct CDR3 sequences, less than 20% of them singletons. Sequenced sample: blood. These TCRs come from a man between 18 and 35 years old with Graves' hyperthyroidism. CDR3s include the opening cysteine and the closing phenylalanine or tryptophan. Fields, in order: J gene, clone size, D gene, V gene, CDR3 protein, CDR3 DNA. D genes are given only for firm matches. Some rows have no size entry. The others give once, few or many, or a class for an expanded clone.

TRBJ2-7 | many | TRBD1 | TRBV3-1 | CASSQTGGSSYEQYF | TGTGCCAGCAGCCAAACAGGGGGTAGCTCCTACGAGCAGTACTTC
TRBJ2-1 | . | . | TRBV19 | CASSISLGGVYNEQFF | TGTGCCAGTAGTATTTCCCTCGGAGGGGTCTACAATGAGCAGTTCTTC
TRBJ2-5 | few | . | TRBV29-1 | CSVPTVGTQYF | TGCAGCGTTCCCACTGTCGGGACCCAGTACTTC
TRBJ1-1 | . | . | TRBV20-1 | CSARSGMNTEAFF | TGCAGTGCTAGATCCGGGATGAACACTGAAGCTTTCTTT
TRBJ2-3 | . | . | TRBV24-1 | CATSDRQGTDTQYF | TGTGCCACCAGTGATCGACAGGGCACAGATACGCAGTATTTT
TRBJ2-7 | many | . | TRBV7-9 | CASSFSPGGRAYEQYF | TGTGCCAGCAGCTTTAGCCCGGGGGGCCGAGCGTACGAGCAGTACTTC
TRBJ2-2 | . | . | TRBV7-9 | CASSPRAGSNTGELFF | TGTGCCAGCAGCCCTCGTGCGGGTTCGAACACCGGGGAGCTGTTTTTT
TRBJ2-3 | few | . | TRBV20-1 | CSASPTGTSTDTQYF | TGCAGTGCTAGCCCCACCGGGACTAGCACAGATACGCAGTATTTT
TRBJ2-5 | many | TRBD2 | TRBV27 | CASRPTSGRVYETQYF | TGTGCCAGCAGGCCGACTAGCGGGAGGGTATACGAGACCCAGTACTTC
TRBJ1-5 | many | TRBD1 | TRBV28 | CASSLRITGDQPQHF | TGTGCCAGCAGTTTACGAATCACAGGGGATCAGCCCCAGCATTTT
TRBJ2-3 | many | TRBD2 | TRBV6-6 | CASSYRTSGSADTQYF | TGTGCCAGCAGTTACCGAACTAGCGGGAGTGCAGATACGCAGTATTTT
TRBJ1-2 | many | TRBD1 | TRBV12-3/TRBV12-4 | CASSLGGQRSNYGYTF | TGTGCCAGCAGCCTGGGGGGACAGAGGTCTAACTATGGCTACACCTTC
TRBJ1-2 | once | . | TRBV29-1 | CSVELGGRGYTF | TGCAGCGTCGAATTAGGGGGGCGAGGCTACACCTTC
TRBJ1-5 | many | TRBD1 | TRBV15 | CATSDDRGHNQPQHF | TGTGCCACCAGCGATGACAGGGGGCACAATCAGCCCCAGCATTTT
TRBJ2-1 | many | TRBD1 | TRBV6-1 | CASSEWEGGAYNEQFF | TGTGCCAGCAGTGAATGGGAAGGGGGCGCATACAATGAGCAGTTCTTC
TRBJ2-1 | few | . | TRBV2 | CASRPGANEQFF | TGTGCCAGCAGGCCCGGGGCCAATGAGCAGTTCTTC
TRBJ2-7 | many | . | TRBV30 | CAWSAPTQSSYEQYF | TGTGCCTGGAGTGCGCCCACGCAGAGCTCCTACGAGCAGTACTTC
TRBJ2-7 | many | . | TRBV6-6 | CASSYQRLSSYEQYF | TGTGCCAGCAGTTACCAACGACTCAGCTCCTACGAGCAGTACTTC
TRBJ2-7 | many | . | TRBV28 | CASSSPRRGHSYEQYF | TGTGCCAGCAGTTCCCCTAGGAGGGGACATTCCTACGAGCAGTACTTC
TRBJ2-3 | . | TRBD2 | TRBV20-1 | CSAWTSGRVDTQYF | TGCAGTGCTTGGACTAGCGGGAGAGTAGATACGCAGTATTTT
TRBJ2-7 | many | . | TRBV27 | CASSLTITSYEQYF | TGTGCCAGCAGTTTAACCATAACGTCCTACGAGCAGTACTTC
TRBJ2-2 | many | . | TRBV20-1 | CSARDHLRNTGELFF | TGCAGTGCTAGAGATCATCTGAGGAACACCGGGGAGCTGTTTTTT
TRBJ2-7 | many | TRBD1 | TRBV11-2 | CASAQGAPYEQYF | TGTGCCAGCGCCCAGGGGGCACCCTACGAGCAGTACTTC
TRBJ1-1 | . | . | TRBV2 | CASSQTRNTEAFF | TGTGCCAGCTCTCAGACTAGGAACACTGAAGCTTTCTTT
TRBJ2-7 | many | . | TRBV30 | CAWGSGLTYEQYF | TGTGCCTGGGGGAGCGGACTTACCTACGAGCAGTACTTC
TRBJ1-2 | . | . | TRBV4-3 | CASSQGRISFNYGYTF | TGCGCCAGCAGCCAAGGCCGGATCTCCTTTAACTATGGCTACACCTTC
TRBJ2-3 | once | TRBD2 | TRBV19 | CASRSAGGSDTQYF | TGTGCCAGTAGGTCGGCGGGAGGCTCAGATACGCAGTATTTT
TRBJ2-3 | many | . | TRBV7-9 | CASSLAESTSTDTQYF | TGTGCCAGCAGCTTAGCGGAGTCAACGAGCACAGATACGCAGTATTTT
TRBJ1-2 | . | . | TRBV30 | CAWSEGRDYGYTF | TGTGCCTGGAGTGAAGGCAGAGACTATGGCTACACCTTC
TRBJ2-1 | many | . | TRBV20-1 | CSARDRTGTWNEQFF | TGCAGTGCTAGAGATCGCACAGGGACTTGGAATGAGCAGTTCTTC
TRBJ2-5 | many | TRBD2 | TRBV25-1 | CASSSWVAGGSETQYF | TGTGCCAGCAGTTCCTGGGTAGCGGGAGGATCAGAGACCCAGTACTTC
TRBJ1-1 | many | . | TRBV18 | CASSPQGFNTEAFF | TGTGCCAGCTCACCGCAGGGTTTTAACACTGAAGCTTTCTTT
TRBJ2-1 | . | TRBD2 | TRBV20-1 | CSARVSGRHEQFF | TGCAGTGCTAGGGTTAGCGGGAGGCATGAGCAGTTCTTC
TRBJ2-5 | many | . | TRBV3-1 | CASSQAGTGETQYF | TGTGCCAGCAGCCAGGCAGGGACGGGAGAGACCCAGTACTTC
TRBJ2-1 | once | . | TRBV9 | CASSASGTGDRGEQFF | TGTGCCAGCAGCGCATCCGGGACTGGCGATCGTGGTGAGCAGTTCTTC
TRBJ2-1 | . | TRBD2 | TRBV19 | CASSPNAFRDYDNEQFF | TGTGCCAGTAGTCCCAACGCCTTCCGGGACTACGACAATGAGCAGTTCTTC
TRBJ1-1 | many | . | TRBV12-3/TRBV12-4 | CASSPTGTTEAFF | TGTGCCAGCAGCCCCACCGGGACAACTGAAGCTTTCTTT
TRBJ2-5 | few | . | TRBV9 | CASSPGLYGETQYF | TGTGCCAGCAGCCCAGGGCTGTACGGAGAGACCCAGTACTTC
TRBJ2-1 | . | TRBD1 | TRBV27 | CASSAPGQQFNEQFF | TGTGCCAGCAGTGCCCCGGGACAGCAATTCAATGAGCAGTTCTTC
TRBJ2-1 | . | . | TRBV28 | CASSSSTGVLEQFF | TGTGCCAGCAGTTCATCGACCGGAGTATTGGAGCAGTTCTTC
TRBJ2-7 | few | . | TRBV3-1 | CASSPSPTFLRGQYF | TGTGCCAGCAGCCCCTCCCCGACTTTCCTACGAGGGCAGTACTTC
TRBJ2-5 | many | . | TRBV27 | CASGGGQETQYF | TGTGCCAGCGGAGGTGGGCAAGAGACCCAGTACTTC
TRBJ1-1 | . | . | TRBV19 | CASSRQELNTEAFF | TGTGCCAGTAGTCGACAGGAATTGAACACTGAAGCTTTCTTT
TRBJ2-5 | few | TRBD1 | TRBV29-1 | CSGSRGQETQYF | TGCAGCGGAAGCAGGGGGCAAGAGACCCAGTACTTC
TRBJ1-4 | . | . | TRBV18 | CASRNPLATNEKLFF | TGTGCCAGCCGGAACCCCCTTGCAACTAATGAAAAACTGTTTTTT
TRBJ2-7 | many | . | TRBV5-1 | CASSPRTEAYEQYF | TGCGCCAGCAGCCCAAGGACAGAAGCTTACGAGCAGTACTTC
TRBJ2-2 | few | TRBD2 | TRBV28 | CASSFQAGVGELFF | TGTGCCAGCAGTTTTCAAGCGGGAGTCGGGGAGCTGTTTTTT
TRBJ2-1 | once | TRBD2 | TRBV19 | CASSIVTSGGDEQFF | TGTGCCAGTAGTATAGTGACTAGCGGAGGAGATGAGCAGTTCTTC
TRBJ2-1 | many | . | TRBV7-9 | CASSLVGPDPEQFF | TGTGCCAGCAGCTTAGTCGGCCCTGACCCTGAGCAGTTCTTC
TRBJ2-2 | many | TRBD1 | TRBV7-8 | CASSFPDRGTGELFF | TGTGCCAGCAGCTTCCCGGACAGGGGGACCGGGGAGCTGTTTTTT
TRBJ2-7 | . | TRBD2 | TRBV20-1 | CSAGGTSGKGVNEQYF | TGCAGTGCGGGTGGGACTAGCGGGAAAGGGGTGAACGAGCAGTACTTC
TRBJ1-5 | few | TRBD1 | TRBV28 | CASSRGTGVGNQPQHF | TGTGCCAGCAGTCGGGGGACAGGGGTAGGGAATCAGCCCCAGCATTTT